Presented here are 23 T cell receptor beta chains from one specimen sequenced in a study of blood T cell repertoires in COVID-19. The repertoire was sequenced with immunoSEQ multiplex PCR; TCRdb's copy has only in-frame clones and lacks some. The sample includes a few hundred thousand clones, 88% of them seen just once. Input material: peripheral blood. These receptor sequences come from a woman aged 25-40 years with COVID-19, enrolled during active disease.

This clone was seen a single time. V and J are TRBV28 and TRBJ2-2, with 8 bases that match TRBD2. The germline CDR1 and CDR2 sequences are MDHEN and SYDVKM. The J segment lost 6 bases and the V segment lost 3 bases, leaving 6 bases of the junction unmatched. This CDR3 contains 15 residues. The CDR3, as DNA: TGTGCCAGCAGTTTTTCAGCGGGAGAGGCCGGGGAGCTGTTTTTT. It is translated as CASSFSAGEAGELFF.

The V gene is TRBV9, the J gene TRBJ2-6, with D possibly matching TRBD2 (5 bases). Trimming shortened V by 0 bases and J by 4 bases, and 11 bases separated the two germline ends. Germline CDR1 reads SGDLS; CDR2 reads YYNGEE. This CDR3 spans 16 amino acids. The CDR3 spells CASSVVGGSGANVLTF. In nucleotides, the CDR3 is TGTGCCAGCAGCGTAGTTGGAGGTTCCGGGGCCAACGTCCTGACTTTC.

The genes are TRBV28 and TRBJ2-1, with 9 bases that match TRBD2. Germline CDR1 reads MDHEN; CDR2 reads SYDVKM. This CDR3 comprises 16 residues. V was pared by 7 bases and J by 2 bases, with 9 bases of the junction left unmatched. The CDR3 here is CASKGPSGRTYNEQFF. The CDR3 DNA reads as TGTGCCAGCAAAGGCCCGAGCGGGAGGACCTACAATGAGCAGTTCTTC.

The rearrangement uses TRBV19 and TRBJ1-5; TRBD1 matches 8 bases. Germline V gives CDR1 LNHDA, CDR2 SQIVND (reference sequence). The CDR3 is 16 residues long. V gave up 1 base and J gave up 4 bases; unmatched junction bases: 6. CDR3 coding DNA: TGTGCCAGTAGTATAGGCAGGACAGGGTATAATCAGCCCCAGCATTTT. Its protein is CASSIGRTGYNQPQHF.

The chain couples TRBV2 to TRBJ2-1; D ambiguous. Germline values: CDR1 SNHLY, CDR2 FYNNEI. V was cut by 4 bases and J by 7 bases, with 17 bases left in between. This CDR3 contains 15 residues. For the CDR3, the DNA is TGTGCCAGCAGTGTCCTCGTAAATTTTTTTAATGAGCAGTTCTTC. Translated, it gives CASSVLVNFFNEQFF.

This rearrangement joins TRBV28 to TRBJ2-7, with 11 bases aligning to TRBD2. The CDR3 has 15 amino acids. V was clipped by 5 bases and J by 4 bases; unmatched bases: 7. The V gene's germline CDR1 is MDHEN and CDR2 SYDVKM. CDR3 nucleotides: TGTGCCAGCAGTCCCCGCGCTAGCGGGAGGTACGAGCAGTACTTC. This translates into CASSPRASGRYEQYF.

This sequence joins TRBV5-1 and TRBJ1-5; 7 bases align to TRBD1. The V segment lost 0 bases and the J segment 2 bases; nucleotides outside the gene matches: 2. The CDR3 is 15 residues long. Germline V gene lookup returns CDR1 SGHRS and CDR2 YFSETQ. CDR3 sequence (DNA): TGCGCCAGCAGCTTGGATACAGGGGGCAATCAGCCCCAGCATTTT. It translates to CASSLDTGGNQPQHF.

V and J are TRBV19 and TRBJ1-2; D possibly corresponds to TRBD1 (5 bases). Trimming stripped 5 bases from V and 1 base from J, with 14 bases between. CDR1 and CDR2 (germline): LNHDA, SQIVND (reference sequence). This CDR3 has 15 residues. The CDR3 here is CASSLSGGRNYGYTF. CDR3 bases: TGTGCCAGTAGTCTCTCCGGGGGACGTAACTATGGCTACACCTTC.

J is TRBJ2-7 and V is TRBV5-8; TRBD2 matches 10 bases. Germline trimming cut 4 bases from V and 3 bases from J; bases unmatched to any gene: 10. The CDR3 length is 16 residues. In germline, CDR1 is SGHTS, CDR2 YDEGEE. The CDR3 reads CASSPLAGALLYEQYF. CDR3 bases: TGTGCCAGCAGCCCGCTAGCGGGAGCTCTTCTCTACGAGCAGTACTTC. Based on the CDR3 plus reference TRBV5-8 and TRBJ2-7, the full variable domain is EAGVTQSPTHLIKTRGQQATLRCSPISGHTSVYWYQQALGLGLQFLLWYDEGEERNRGNFPPRFSGRQFPNYSSELNVNALELEDSALYLCASSPLAGALLYEQYFGPGTRLTVT.

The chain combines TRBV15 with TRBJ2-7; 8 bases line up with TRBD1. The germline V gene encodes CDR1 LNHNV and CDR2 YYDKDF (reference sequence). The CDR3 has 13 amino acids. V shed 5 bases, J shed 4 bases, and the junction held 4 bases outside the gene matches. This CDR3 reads CATSAGGGYEQYF. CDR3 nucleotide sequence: TGTGCCACCAGCGCAGGGGGCGGGTACGAGCAGTACTTC.

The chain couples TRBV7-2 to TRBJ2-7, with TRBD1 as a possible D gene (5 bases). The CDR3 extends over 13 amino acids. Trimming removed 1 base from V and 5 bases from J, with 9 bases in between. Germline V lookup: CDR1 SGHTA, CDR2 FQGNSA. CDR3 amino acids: CASSLVSGNEQYF. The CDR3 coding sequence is TGTGCCAGCAGCTTAGTATCAGGGAACGAGCAGTACTTC.

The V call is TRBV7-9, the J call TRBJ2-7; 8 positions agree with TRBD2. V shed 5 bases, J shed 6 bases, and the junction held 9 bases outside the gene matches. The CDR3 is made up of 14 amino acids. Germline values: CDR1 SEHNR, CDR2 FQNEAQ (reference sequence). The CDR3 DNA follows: TGTGCCAGCAGCCACAGTGGACTAGCACTCGAGCAGTACTTC. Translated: CASSHSGLALEQYF.

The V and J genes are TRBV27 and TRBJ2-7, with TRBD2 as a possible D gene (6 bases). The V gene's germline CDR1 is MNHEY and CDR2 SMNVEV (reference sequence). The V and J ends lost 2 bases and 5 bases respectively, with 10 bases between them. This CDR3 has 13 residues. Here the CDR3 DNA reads TGTGCCAGCAGTTTAACGGAGGGGCACGAGCAGTACTTC. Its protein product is CASSLTEGHEQYF.

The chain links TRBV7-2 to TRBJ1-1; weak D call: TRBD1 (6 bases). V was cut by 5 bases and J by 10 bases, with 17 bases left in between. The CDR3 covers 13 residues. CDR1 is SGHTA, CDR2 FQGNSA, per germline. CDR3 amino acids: CASSQDTGLVAFF. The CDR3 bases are TGTGCCAGCAGCCAAGATACAGGGTTAGTAGCTTTCTTT.

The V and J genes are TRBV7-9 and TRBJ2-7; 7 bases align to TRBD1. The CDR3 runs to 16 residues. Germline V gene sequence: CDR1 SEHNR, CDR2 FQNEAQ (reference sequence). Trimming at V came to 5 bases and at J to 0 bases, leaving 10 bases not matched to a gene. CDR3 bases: TGTGCCAGCAGCCCGCACGTACAGGGGAGCTCCTACGAGCAGTACTTC. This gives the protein CASSPHVQGSSYEQYF.

The CDR3 spells CASSSTSAQFF. DNA for the CDR3: TGTGCCAGCAGCTCCACGAGTGCGCAGTTCTTC. The chain couples TRBV11-2 to TRBJ2-1; D is unresolved. CDR1 is SGHAT, CDR2 FQNNGV, per germline. This CDR3 is 11 amino acids long. V lost 4 bases and J lost 12, with 10 bases in between.

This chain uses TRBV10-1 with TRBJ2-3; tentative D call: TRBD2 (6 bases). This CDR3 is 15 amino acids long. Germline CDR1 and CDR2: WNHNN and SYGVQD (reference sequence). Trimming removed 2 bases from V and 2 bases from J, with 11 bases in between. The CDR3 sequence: CASSEIAGITDTQYF. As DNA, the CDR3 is TGCGCCAGCAGTGAGATTGCGGGGATCACAGATACGCAGTATTTT.

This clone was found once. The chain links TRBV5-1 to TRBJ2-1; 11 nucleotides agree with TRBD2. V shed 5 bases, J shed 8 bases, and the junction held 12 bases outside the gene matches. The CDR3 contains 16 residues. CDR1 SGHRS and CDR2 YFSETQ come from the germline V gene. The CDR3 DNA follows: TGCGCCAGCAGATTCCCGTCCGGGACTAGCGGATATGAGCAGTTCTTC. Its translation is CASRFPSGTSGYEQFF.

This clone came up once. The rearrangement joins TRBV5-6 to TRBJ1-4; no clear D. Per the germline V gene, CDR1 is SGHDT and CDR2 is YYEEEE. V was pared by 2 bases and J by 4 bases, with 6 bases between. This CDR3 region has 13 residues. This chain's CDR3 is CASSFGSNEKLFF. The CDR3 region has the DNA TGTGCCAGCAGCTTTGGCAGTAATGAAAAACTGTTTTTT. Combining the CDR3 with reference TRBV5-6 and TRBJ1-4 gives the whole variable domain DAGVTQSPTHLIKTRGQQVTLRCSPKSGHDTVSWYQQALGQGPQFIFQYYEEEERQRGNFPDRFSGHQFPNYSSELNVNALLLGDSALYLCASSFGSNEKLFFGSGTQLSVL.

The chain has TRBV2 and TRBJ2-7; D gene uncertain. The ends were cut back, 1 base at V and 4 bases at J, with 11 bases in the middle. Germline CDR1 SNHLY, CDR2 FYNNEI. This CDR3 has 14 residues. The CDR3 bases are TGTGCCAGCAGTGAAGGCGGCGTCGGGTACGAGCAGTACTTC. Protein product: CASSEGGVGYEQYF. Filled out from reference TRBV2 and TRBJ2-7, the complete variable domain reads EPEVTQTPSHQVTQMGQEVILRCVPISNHLYFYWYRQILGQKVEFLVSFYNNEISEKSEIFDDQFSVERPDGSNFTLKIRSTKLEDSAMYFCASSEGGVGYEQYFGPGTRLTVT.

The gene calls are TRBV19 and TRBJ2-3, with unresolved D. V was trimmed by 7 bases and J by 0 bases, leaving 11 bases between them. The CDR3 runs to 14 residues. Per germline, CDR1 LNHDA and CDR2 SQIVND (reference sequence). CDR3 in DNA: TGTGCCAGTAACCCCGGCGGAAGCACAGATACGCAGTATTTT. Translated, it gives CASNPGGSTDTQYF.

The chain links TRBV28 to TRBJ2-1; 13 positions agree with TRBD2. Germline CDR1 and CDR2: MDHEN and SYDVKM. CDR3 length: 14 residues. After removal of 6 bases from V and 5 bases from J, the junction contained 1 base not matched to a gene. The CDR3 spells CASRGTSGNNEQFF. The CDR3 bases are TGTGCCAGCAGAGGGACTAGCGGGAACAATGAGCAGTTCTTC. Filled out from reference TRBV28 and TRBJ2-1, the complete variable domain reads DVKVTQSSRYLVKRTGEKVFLECVQDMDHENMFWYRQDPGLGLRLIYFSYDVKMKEKGDIPEGYSVSREKKERFSLILESASTNQTSMYLCASRGTSGNNEQFFGPGTRLTVL.

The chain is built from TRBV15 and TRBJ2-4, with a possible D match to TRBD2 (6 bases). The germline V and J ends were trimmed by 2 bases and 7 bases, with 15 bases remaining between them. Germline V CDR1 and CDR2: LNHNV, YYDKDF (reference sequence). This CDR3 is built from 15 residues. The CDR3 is CATSRRTEGRNIQYF. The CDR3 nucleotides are TGTGCCACCAGCAGACGAACGGAGGGAAGGAACATTCAGTACTTC.